The present T cell receptor beta chain was sequenced within a study of blood T cell repertoires in COVID-19. Here immunoSEQ multiplex PCR was the method, and the copy in TCRdb shows in-frame clones only, minus some. The table shows 200,000 or so clones, with 88% occurring only once. J gave up 12 bases and V 6 bases, and 14 bases lay outside the gene matches. The CDR3 is made up of 13 amino acids. Germline V CDR1 and CDR2: SQVTM, ANQGSEA. Source material: peripheral blood. The origin of this receptor is a man aged 65 to 85 with acute or convalescent COVID-19. V gene TRBV29-1 combines with J gene TRBJ1-5, with 7 bases matching TRBD1. The CDR3 coding sequence is TGCAGCGTGGTCGAACAGGGGAAATCTGGCCAGCATTTT. Its translation is CSVVEQGKSGQHF.